This T cell receptor (beta chain) is drawn from a study of OX40 agonist ivuxolimab in advanced cancers. Background on the study: Ivuxolimab, an antibody that agonizes OX40 (CD134), was administered to the patients.

The CDR3 length is 15 residues. Germline CDR1 is SNHLY and CDR2 is FYNNEI. Between the trimmed V and J ends, which lost 6 bases and 2 bases, there was a span of 11 bases. Regarding the study as a whole: Clonal expansion by week 6 occurred in CD4+ and CD8+ blood T cells (at 0.1 to 3.0 mg/kg).

Comments on this clone: Antigen: not known.

Generated by immunoSEQ multiplex PCR, the TCRdb table keeps only in-frame clones and is missing some. The sample consists of about 19,000 clones, around 79% of them appearing once. This clonotype was sampled from an adult with an advanced solid tumor such as melanoma, head and neck, liver or kidney cancer. The material sequenced was CD4+ or CD8+ T cells sorted from blood, taken in a trial of the OX40 agonist ivuxolimab. V and J are TRBV2 and TRBJ2-6; D uncertain. CDR3 nucleotides: TGTGCCAGCAGAGGACGAATTGCTGGGGCCAACGTCCTGACTTTC. Encoded protein: CASRGRIAGANVLTF.